A single sample gave rise to the 14 T cell receptor beta chains below, sequenced in a study of Ad26.COV2.S vaccination and SARS-CoV-2 variants. Sequencing was performed with immunoSEQ multiplex PCR; in TCRdb, only in-frame clones are kept and a portion is missing. Here the sample spans approximately 400,000 clones, about 90% being singletons. The source material was peripheral blood, sampled after recovery from COVID-19. The source of these receptors is a human donor who had recovered from COVID-19.

V and J are TRBV9 and TRBJ1-2; D gene unclear. This CDR3 has 13 residues. The V gene lost 0 bases and the J gene lost 7 bases, with 10 bases spanning the gap. CDR1 and CDR2 from the germline V gene are SGDLS and YYNGEE. CDR3 coding DNA: TGTGCCAGCAGCGTAGTTGGGTTCTCTGGCTACACCTTC. Translating gives CASSVVGFSGYTF. The entire variable domain, with the rest obtained from reference TRBV9 and TRBJ1-2, is as follows: DSGVTQTPKHLITATGQRVTLRCSPRSGDLSVYWYQQSLDQGLQFLIQYYNGEERAKGNILERFSAQQFPDLHSELNLSSLELGDSALYFCASSVVGFSGYTFGSGTRLTVV.

This clone was found once. The chain links TRBV4-1 to TRBJ1-6; D is undetermined. Per germline, CDR1 MGHRA and CDR2 YSYEKL. This CDR3 spans 18 amino acids. Trimming stripped 1 base from V and 0 bases from J, with 13 bases between. In DNA, the CDR3 is TGCGCCAGCAGCCAAGCTCTAACTAGGAGCTCCTATAATTCACCCCTCCACTTT. Its protein is CASSQALTRSSYNSPLHF.

The gene calls are TRBV5-6 and TRBJ1-6; perhaps TRBD1 as D (6 bases). The length of the CDR3 is 16 residues. The germline CDR1 and CDR2 sequences are SGHDT and YYEEEE. Trimming left V 3 bases short and J 10 bases short, with 20 bases between. In DNA form, the CDR3 reads TGTGCCAGCAGCTCCGCAGGGGCCGCAGATGGATCACCCCTCCACTTT. Protein product: CASSSAGAADGSPLHF.

The chain combines TRBV10-2 with TRBJ2-2; the match to TRBD2 covers 12 bases. V dropped 8 bases and J dropped 5; count of bases not matched to a gene: 3. CDR1 is WSHSY, CDR2 SAAADI, per germline. The CDR3 is 14 residues long. CDR3 loop: CASEGLAGTGELFF. The CDR3 nucleotides are TGCGCCAGCGAAGGACTAGCGGGGACCGGGGAGCTGTTTTTT.

The chain joins TRBV11-2 to TRBJ1-4, with a weak D call TRBD1 (6 bases). The CDR3 totals 14 residues. Trimming took off 3 bases at V and 5 bases at J, with 10 bases between the two ends. Germline V gene sequence: CDR1 SGHAT, CDR2 FQNNGV. The CDR3 DNA sequence: TGTGCCAGCAGCTTTGGAACAGGGAATGAAAAACTGTTTTTT. Its protein product is CASSFGTGNEKLFF.

The chain employs TRBV5-1 and TRBJ2-7, with unresolved D. CDR1 is SGHRS, CDR2 YFSETQ, per germline. Trimming cost V 2 bases and J 2 bases, with 14 bases left between them. The CDR3 runs to 15 residues. The CDR3 loop is CASSFSRPGTYEQYF. As DNA, the CDR3 is TGCGCCAGCAGCTTTTCCAGGCCCGGTACCTACGAGCAGTACTTC.

V is TRBV27 and J is TRBJ2-7; D gene ambiguous. Germline V gives CDR1 MNHEY, CDR2 SMNVEV (reference sequence). Trimming took 5 bases from V and 0 from J, leaving 11 bases between them. The CDR3 has 14 residues. As DNA, the CDR3 is TGTGCCAGCAGTGACCGTATCCTCTCCTACGAGCAGTACTTC. Residues: CASSDRILSYEQYF.

The chain has TRBV3-1 (or the pseudogene TRBV3-2) and TRBJ1-5; 8 bases map to TRBD1. Trimming took 2 bases from V and 2 from J; bases not matched to a gene: 5. Germline lookup yields CDR1 LGHDT and CDR2 YNNKEL (reference sequence). The CDR3 is made up of 16 amino acids. CDR3 protein: CASSQTLQGGNQPQHF. CDR3 nucleotide sequence: TGTGCCAGCAGCCAAACTCTACAGGGGGGCAATCAGCCCCAGCATTTT.

The chain links TRBV6-5 to TRBJ2-1, with D tentatively TRBD1 (6 bases). Trimming removed 3 bases at V and 5 bases at J, with 17 bases between. This CDR3 has 16 residues. Per germline, CDR1 MNHEY and CDR2 SVGAGI. The CDR3 DNA is TGTGCCAGCAGTTATGGGGGCCCGGGACAAGACAATGAGCAGTTCTTC. It translates to CASSYGGPGQDNEQFF.

Remarks on this clone: Other nucleotide sequences from this sample produce the same CDR3. This chain links TRBV5-4 with TRBJ2-7, with 12 bases identical to TRBD1. Germline V gene data show CDR1 as SGHNT and CDR2 as YYREEE (reference sequence). The CDR3 is 14 amino acids. V shed 4 bases and J 4 bases; nucleotides not matched to a gene: 3. CDR3: CASSPGQGAYEQYF. The CDR3 bases are TGTGCCAGCAGCCCGGGACAGGGGGCGTACGAGCAGTACTTC.

The rearrangement uses TRBV6-6 and TRBJ2-2, with D unclear. The CDR3 is 11 residues long. Trimming took off 5 bases at V and 4 bases at J, with 2 bases between the two ends. Germline CDR1 reads MNHNY; CDR2 reads SVGAGI (reference sequence). The CDR3 nucleotides are TGTGCCAGCAGTGCCACCGGGGAGCTGTTTTTT. It specifies CASSATGELFF.

V and J are TRBV5-1 and TRBJ2-5, with D perhaps TRBD2 (6 bases). The CDR3 covers 15 residues. The V and J ends lost 0 bases and 2 bases respectively, with 11 bases between them. Germline CDR1 SGHRS, CDR2 YFSETQ. The DNA for the CDR3 is TGCGCCAGCAGCTTGGCCTGGGACTTTCAAGAGACCCAGTACTTC. Translation gives CASSLAWDFQETQYF.

The chain carries TRBV6-6 and TRBJ1-5; 8 bases line up with TRBD1. CDR3 length: 13 residues. J lost 6 bases, V lost 7 bases, and 5 bases had no gene match. CDR1 is MNHNY and CDR2 is SVGAGI in the germline V gene (reference sequence). The CDR3 loop reads CASTPGTGQPQHF. CDR3 nucleotides: TGTGCCAGCACCCCCGGGACAGGTCAGCCCCAGCATTTT.

This clone was picked up one time. This chain uses TRBV2 with TRBJ2-7; D could derive from TRBD1 or TRBD2 (5 bases each). The germline V and J ends were trimmed by 0 bases and 3 bases, with 12 bases remaining between them. CDR3 length: 15 residues. CDR1 and CDR2 (germline): SNHLY, FYNNEI. As DNA, the CDR3 is TGTGCCAGCAGTGAAGCGGCCGGGGCAGGCTACGAGCAGTACTTC. Amino acids: CASSEAAGAGYEQYF.